A selection of T cell receptor beta chains follows, all from one sample in a study of early T cells in non-severe SARS-CoV-2 infection. Using its own MiXCR run on the 5' RACE reads, TCRdb lists one record per CDR3 protein. The sample holds more than 80,000 distinct CDR3 sequences, roughly 17% seen once. Sequencing was done on a sample of whole blood. These receptors were collected from an adult who was a healthcare worker with PCR-confirmed SARS-CoV-2 infection or an uninfected control (not recorded which). Each CDR3 is given without its conserved first and last residue. Each record gives: V gene, J gene, clone size, CDR3 protein. Only part of the rows carry a size: once, few, many, or a class if the clone is expanded.

TRBV7-2,TRBJ2-7,.,ASSLLGIYEQY
TRBV18,TRBJ2-3,many,ASSPPVTDTQY
TRBV2,TRBJ1-3,.,ASSEAGTGAGNTIY
TRBV2,TRBJ2-7,few,ASSNRATGYEQY
TRBV20-1,TRBJ2-1,many,SAVTSGSSYNEQF
TRBV5-1,TRBJ1-6,few,ASSLDQGLAPLH
TRBV28,TRBJ2-7,many,ASSLLGTKRRDYEQY
TRBV12-3/TRBV12-4,TRBJ1-4,few,ASSYGEGKLF
TRBV6-2/TRBV6-3,TRBJ1-1,many,ASAPGGSLNTEAF
TRBV29-1,TRBJ1-2,few,SVEDVRIAGGYT
TRBV7-2,TRBJ2-7,.,ASSFTGTSFTSYEQY
TRBV10-3,TRBJ2-3,many,AISEGTHYRDTQY
TRBV18,TRBJ1-2,.,ASSPSGTVDGYT
TRBV18,TRBJ1-2,few,ASSPPQDYGYT
TRBV4-3,TRBJ2-1,few,ASSPWTSSGEQF
TRBV4-3,TRBJ1-1,few,ASSQDRGMSF
TRBV10-2,TRBJ2-6,many,ATKGSGANVLT
TRBV30,TRBJ1-4,.,AWRGTGDNEKLF
TRBV12-3/TRBV12-4,TRBJ2-7,.,ASSSGARAAYEQY
TRBV4-3,TRBJ2-5,.,ASSQDLAVQETQY
TRBV19,TRBJ1-6,many,ASSPGRSNSPLH
TRBV11-2,TRBJ2-4,.,ASSFLQGALHIQY